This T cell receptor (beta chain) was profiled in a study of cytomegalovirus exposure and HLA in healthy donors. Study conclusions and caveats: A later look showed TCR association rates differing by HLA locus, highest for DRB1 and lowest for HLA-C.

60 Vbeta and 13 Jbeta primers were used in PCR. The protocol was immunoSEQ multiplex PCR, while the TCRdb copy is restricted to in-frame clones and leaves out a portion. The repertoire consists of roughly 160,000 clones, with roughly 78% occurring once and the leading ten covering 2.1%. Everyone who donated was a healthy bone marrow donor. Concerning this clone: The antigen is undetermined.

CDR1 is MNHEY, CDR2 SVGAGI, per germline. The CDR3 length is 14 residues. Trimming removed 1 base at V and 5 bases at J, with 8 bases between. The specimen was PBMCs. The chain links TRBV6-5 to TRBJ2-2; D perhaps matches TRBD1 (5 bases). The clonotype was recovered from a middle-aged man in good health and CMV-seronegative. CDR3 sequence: CASSYLTVTGELFF. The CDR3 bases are TGTGCCAGCAGTTACTTGACAGTGACCGGGGAGCTGTTTTTT.